This entry lists 4 T cell receptor beta chains sequenced from one sample in a study of shared clonotypes between healthy human individuals. Sequenced by immunoSEQ multiplex PCR; TCRdb stores in-frame clones only, minus some. The data contain under 650,000 clones, almost 97% of them singletons. What was sequenced was naive CD4+ T cells sorted from blood. Noted subset: CD45RA+ positively selected. The receptors stem from a woman aged 30 to 39 in good health.

V gene TRBV7-8 combines with J gene TRBJ1-2; D is unclear. This CDR3 comprises 14 residues. The V gene's germline CDR1 is SGHVS and CDR2 FQNEAQ. Trimming removed 0 bases at V and 2 bases at J, with 7 bases between. CDR3 residues: CASSLAPGNYGYTF. For the CDR3, the DNA is TGTGCCAGCAGCTTAGCCCCGGGGAACTATGGCTACACCTTC.

This clone has just one count. The chain links TRBV7-9 to TRBJ2-5, with 10 bases lining up with TRBD2. Germline V gene data show CDR1 as SEHNR and CDR2 as FQNEAQ (reference sequence). The CDR3 covers 16 residues. V trimming: 5 bases; J trimming: 1 base; junction bases outside the gene matches: 7. CDR3: CASSRQSGRAQETQYF. As DNA, the CDR3 is TGTGCCAGCAGCCGCCAGAGCGGGAGGGCCCAAGAGACCCAGTACTTC.

V is TRBV10-3 and J is TRBJ1-2; TRBD1 matches at 11 bases. From germline, CDR1 is ENHRY and CDR2 SYGVKD. The CDR3 consists of 16 residues. J gave up 6 bases and V 2 bases, and 8 bases lay outside the gene matches. The chain's CDR3 is CAISETLDRGRNGYTF. The CDR3 DNA sequence: TGTGCCATCAGTGAGACCTTGGACAGGGGGCGCAATGGCTACACCTTC.

This clone has more than one count but fewer than ten. This chain links TRBV7-9 with TRBJ1-2, with D possibly TRBD1 on 6 matching bases. V was clipped by 5 bases and J by 8 bases, with 9 bases between them. The CDR3 consists of 11 residues. From germline, CDR1 is SEHNR and CDR2 FQNEAQ (reference sequence). In DNA form, the CDR3 reads TGTGCCAGCAGCGTACAGGGCGGCTACACCTTC. It is translated as CASSVQGGYTF.